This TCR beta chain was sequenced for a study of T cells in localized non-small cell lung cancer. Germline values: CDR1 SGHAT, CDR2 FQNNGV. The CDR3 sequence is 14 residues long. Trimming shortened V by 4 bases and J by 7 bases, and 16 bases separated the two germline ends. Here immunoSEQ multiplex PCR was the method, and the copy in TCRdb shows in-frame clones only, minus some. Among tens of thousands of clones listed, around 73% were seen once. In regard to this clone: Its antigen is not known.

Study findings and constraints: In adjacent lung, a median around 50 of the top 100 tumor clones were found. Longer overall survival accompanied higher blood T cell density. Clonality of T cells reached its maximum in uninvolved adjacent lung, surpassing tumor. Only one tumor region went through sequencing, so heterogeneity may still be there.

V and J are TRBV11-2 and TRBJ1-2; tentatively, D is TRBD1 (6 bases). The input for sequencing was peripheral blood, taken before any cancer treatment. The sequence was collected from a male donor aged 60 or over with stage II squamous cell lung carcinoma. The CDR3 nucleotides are TGTGCCAGCAGCTCCGGACAGTTTCACTTTGGCTACACCTTC. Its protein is CASSSGQFHFGYTF.